This T cell receptor (beta chain) is from a study of blood T cell repertoires in COVID-19. In the original analysis: Estimated nucleated cell counts came from reference gene primer amplification. The repertoire was sequenced with immunoSEQ multiplex PCR; TCRdb's copy has only in-frame clones and lacks some. The V and J calls and the clone size are those of that table, but D and trimming were determined from the DNA. The sample includes fewer than 200,000 clones, around 85% seen only once; the top ten take less than 3.5%. In germline, CDR1 is SGHTA, CDR2 FQGNSA. Trimming took 1 base from V and 0 from J, leaving 15 bases between them. The CDR3 is 18 amino acids.

The sequenced sample consisted of peripheral blood. The V gene is TRBV7-2, the J gene TRBJ1-4; D is unresolved. This sequence was found in a human donor with acute or convalescent COVID-19. The donor label of this sample is uncertain. This CDR3 reads CASSLVAQHFATNEKLFF. The CDR3 DNA follows: TGTGCCAGCAGCTTAGTAGCCCAACACTTTGCAACTAATGAAAAACTGTTTTTT.